This T cell receptor beta chain was captured in a study of T cell repertoires in cytomegalovirus infection. Using its own MiXCR run on the reads, TCRdb lists one record per CDR3 protein. The sample lists about 770,000 distinct CDR3 sequences, about 27% occurring once. A word on this clonotype: What it binds is unknown.

V was clipped by 8 bases and J by 3 bases; unmatched bases: 10. CDR1 is MNHEY, CDR2 SVGEGT, per germline. This CDR3 comprises 17 residues. The starting material was cultured CD8+ T cells from PBMCs, obtained from culture after CMV antigen stimulation. The chain is built from TRBV6-2 or TRBV6-3 and TRBJ2-2; 12 bases line up with TRBD2. This sequence was found in a human donor in good health (CMV status not recorded). Some clones in this sample may be carry-over from other donors' samples. The CDR3 DNA reads as TGTGCCAGCTCAGAATTAACTAGCGGGGGGTACACCGGGGAGCTGTTTTTT. Translated, it gives CASSELTSGGYTGELFF.